The T cell receptor (beta chain) under discussion was sequenced for a study of T cell repertoires and HLA-DP antigens. Overall study: The donors, ranging 18-to-29 to 60-to-69 years, included a couple of males and one female.

TCRdb's table, derived via immunoSEQ multiplex PCR, lists solely in-frame clones and lacks some. The sample lists about 120,000 clones; 90% to 95% were seen once. About this clone itself: Antigen: not known.

Sequencing was performed on CD4+ T cells from PBMCs. This receptor was obtained from a woman in her late teens or twenties in good health and CMV-seronegative.

This chain's CDR3 is CSVGDRGLLVGYTF. For the CDR3, the DNA is TGCAGCGTCGGGGACAGGGGCCTACTGGTTGGCTACACCTTC. The chain has TRBV29-1 and TRBJ1-2, with 10 nucleotides matching TRBD1. The CDR3 runs to 14 residues. The J segment lost 7 bases and the V segment lost 6 bases, leaving 11 bases of the junction unmatched. Germline assignment: CDR1 SQVTM and CDR2 ANQGSEA.